This entry is about one T cell receptor beta chain. No antigen is known for it. The record originates from a study of CXCR3-negative and CXCR3-positive naive CD8 T cells (dated by TCRdb to between 2019 and 2020). About the full investigation: In total, some 150 million TRB reads were obtained, corresponding to roughly 1.5 +/- 0.3 million reads per library. For the TRBV-TRBJ cluster analysis, the naive subsets came from 5 or 6 donors, while the memory cells came from 3 donors. The diversity and physicochemical repertoire analyses included 11 donors pooled from two independent experiments. Results the study describes overall, beyond this receptor: Both naive subsets had comparably high repertoire diversity, while memory CD8+ T cells had much lower repertoire diversity. Because CXCR3 expression was partially decreased after cryopreservation, freshly isolated PBMCs were used for most assays. Similar TRBV-TRBJ usage was shown by naive CXCR3-negative and CXCR3-positive cells from the same donor, whereas distinct patterns were shown by memory cells. TRB CDR3s from CXCR3-positive naive cells showed higher hydrophobicity (lower Kidera factor 4), lower energy, and higher strength and volume indices than CXCR3-negative naive cells. Surface CD5, linked to self-reactivity in mice, was comparable between naive subsets; TCR interaction strength was therefore also inferred from TRB CDR3 physicochemical properties.

Each CD8+ T cell subset was flow-sorted in triplicate, and around 320,000 cells per subset were placed directly into RLT lysis buffer. To exclude memory contaminants, naive CD8+ T cells were stringently defined as CD45RO-CCR7+CD27+CD95-. Peripheral blood mononuclear cells were isolated from buffy coats by standard density gradient centrifugation. Naive CXCR3-negative and CXCR3-positive CD8+ T cells were flow-sorted on a FACSAria III. An RNeasy Mini Kit was used to extract total RNA from the sorted cells. The CDR3 holds 16 amino acids from the cysteine to the phenylalanine. The DNA is not on file. CDR1 MNHNY and CDR2 SVGAGI were looked up in the germline V gene (reference sequence). Sequencing was performed on a NextSeq 550. The Human TCR Profiling Kit (MiLaboratory) was used to prepare UMI-labeled 5' RACE TRB cDNA libraries. cDNA synthesis used the entire amount of extracted RNA, and PCR amplification then used the entire amount of cDNA produced. Libraries were prepared in parallel with an identical number of PCR cycles. Regarding the original processing steps: With a minimum of two reads required per UMI, MIGEC and MiXCR pulled out about 50,000 +/- 10,000 unique UMI-labeled TRB cDNA molecules from each library. Each library averaged around 42,000 +/- 9,900 functional in-frame TRB CDR3 nucleotide clonotypes without stop codons. After downsampling to 5000 UMI-labeled TRB molecules per sample, diversity metrics, including normalized Shannon-Wiener and Chao1, were computed in VDJtools. For the central five CDR3 residues, VDJtools calculated physicochemical properties weighted by clonotype size, namely interaction energy, strength, volume and Kidera factor 4. Once TCRdb had reprocessed the reads, it stored one entry per CDR3 protein sequence and supplied no DNA. The V and J calls, along with clone size, are taken from TCRdb and not from the paper's own processing. This sample's records show 150,000 to 160,000 distinct CDR3 sequences. The leading ten clones occupy 0.45% to 0.6% of the sample.

The sequencing sample was made of naive CXCR3+ CD8+ T cells from blood. The cell subset or site label, read with the paper, signifies: CD45RO-CCR7+CD27+CD95- naive CD8+ T cells expressing CXCR3 (TNR3+). The sequence derives from a human donor in good health. Some clones in this sample may be carry-over from other donors' samples. The sequence joins TRBV6-6 to TRBJ2-4; the TRBD2 assignment by TCRdb is unverifiable without DNA. The CDR3 protein is CARDTASGRGENIQYF.